This T cell receptor beta chain was identified in a study of Graves' ophthalmopathy and Graves' hyperthyroidism. Study-wide background: Hyperthyroidism was considered stable when no ophthalmopathy appeared within 18 months of follow-up.

This clonotype was seen many times. Researchers took RNA transcripts and amplified TCR beta CDR3 regions from them. HTBI primers primed a first-round RT-PCR, and a second-round multiplex PCR followed. TCRdb re-derived calls from the multiplex PCR reads in MiXCR, one entry per CDR3 protein. This repertoire shows around 1,000,000 distinct CDR3 sequences, about 40% found once; its top ten account for roughly 11%. Germline V CDR1 and CDR2: SEHNR, FQNEAQ (reference sequence). The CDR3 runs to 14 residues. Trimming removed 1 base from V and 6 bases from J, with 9 bases in between. The receptor comes from an adult man with Graves' hyperthyroidism. This chain uses TRBV7-9 with TRBJ2-2; D call uncertain. The sample consisted of peripheral blood or thyroid tissue (not recorded which). CDR3 region: CASSLVPGPGELFF. The CDR3 DNA is TGTGCCAGCAGCTTAGTCCCAGGCCCCGGGGAGCTGTTTTTT.